These 2 T cell receptor beta chains originate from one sample sequenced in a study of regulatory T cells in long-lasting Graves disease. Sequencing libraries for TCR beta were prepared with iRepertoire HTBI primers and Arm-PCR of CDR3 regions. TCRdb reprocessed the multiplex PCR reads via MiXCR and lists one record per CDR3 protein. The sample holds fewer than 450,000 distinct CDR3 sequences, about 15% seen once. As to time point: newly diagnosed GD, antithyroid drugs for less than 3 months. PBMC RNA served as the TCR library source. The same sample was also studied in work on T cells in Graves' hyperthyroidism and ophthalmopathy.

The sequenced sample was peripheral blood mononuclear cells (PBMCs), obtained at new diagnosis, from a patient treated with antithyroid drugs. The source of these receptors is a woman between 40 and 50 years old with Graves disease.

CDR3 residues: CASRGTSGSSWEQYF. As DNA, the CDR3 is TGTGCCAGCAGGGGGACTAGCGGGTCTTCCTGGGAGCAGTACTTC. The J gene is TRBJ2-7, the V gene TRBV2, with 12 bases that match TRBD2. Germline values: CDR1 SNHLY, CDR2 FYNNEI. Trimming cost V 6 bases and J 7 bases; bases outside gene matches: 10. This CDR3 has 15 amino acids. Filled out from reference TRBV2 and TRBJ2-7, the complete variable domain reads EPEVTQTPSHQVTQMGQEVILRCVPISNHLYFYWYRQILGQKVEFLVSFYNNEISEKSEIFDDQFSVERPDGSNFTLKIRSTKLEDSAMYFCASRGTSGSSWEQYFGPGTRLTVT.

This clonotype was recorded at least ten times. This sequence joins TRBV5-1 and TRBJ1-6; no firm D call. The CDR3 runs 14 residues. From germline, CDR1 is SGHRS and CDR2 YFSETQ. The V and J ends lost 4 bases and 9 bases respectively, with 14 bases between them. CDR3 sequence: CASSPTYEVSPLHF. In DNA, the CDR3 is TGCGCCAGCAGCCCTACGTATGAAGTTTCACCCCTCCACTTT.